The sequence of this T cell receptor (beta chain) was determined in a study of type 1 regulatory T cells. About the study: An in vitro protocol generated T-allo10, a Tr1-enriched, alloantigen-specific CD4 T cell product. Study conclusions and caveats: Compared with non-Tr1 cells, Tr1 cells showed a narrower TCR repertoire.

The CDR3 has 16 residues. After removal of 0 bases from V and 7 bases from J, the junction contained 10 bases not matched to a gene. CDR1 is DFQATT and CDR2 is SNEGSKA in the germline V gene (reference sequence). TCRdb independently ran MiXCR on the reads; one entry per CDR3 protein. The top ten clones hold less than 2% of a sample with more than 50,000 distinct CDR3 sequences, approximately 60% of them seen once. Notes on this clonotype: Its antigen is unidentified.

The source is a human donor in good health. The chain combines TRBV20-1 with TRBJ2-4, with 9 nucleotides matching TRBD1. The sequenced material came from cultured non-Tr1 T cells, either the whole culture or a sorted T cell fraction (not recorded which). The CDR3 here is CSARDYRDRVWNIQYF. In DNA, the CDR3 is TGCAGTGCTAGAGATTACCGGGACAGGGTTTGGAACATTCAGTACTTC.